These 22 T cell receptor beta chains share one sample of origin, sequenced in a study of cytomegalovirus exposure and HLA in healthy donors. PCR was performed using 60 Vbeta and 13 Jbeta primers. Produced via immunoSEQ multiplex PCR; TCRdb's table is partial and in-frame only. The sample records roughly 130,000 clones, roughly four fifths being singletons. Sequencing was carried out using PBMCs. The origin of the receptors is a boy aged 5-17 years in good health and CMV-seronegative.

J is TRBJ2-7 and V is TRBV6-1; 7 bases match TRBD1. Looked up from germline, CDR1 is MNHNS and CDR2 is SASEGT. J lost 5 bases, V lost 6 bases, and 10 bases had no gene match. The CDR3 has 14 amino acids. CDR3 residues: CASRTSTGIHEQYF. DNA for the CDR3: TGTGCCAGCAGGACCTCGACAGGGATCCACGAGCAGTACTTC.

CDR3 DNA: TGTGCCAGCAGTACCCTCACCAGGGTGGACGAGCAGTACTTC. Residues: CASSTLTRVDEQYF. This chain uses TRBV6-5 with TRBJ2-7; tentative D call: TRBD1 (5 bases). V was cut by 5 bases and J by 5 bases, with 16 bases left in between. Germline V gives CDR1 MNHEY, CDR2 SVGAGI. CDR3 length equals 14 residues.

This chain joins TRBV4-1 and TRBJ1-2; 8 nucleotides agree with TRBD1. The CDR3 covers 13 residues. CDR1 and CDR2 (germline): MGHRA, YSYEKL. Trimming removed 6 bases from V and 7 bases from J; junction bases left unmatched: 7. Here the CDR3 reads CASSHPGGTGYTF. The DNA for the CDR3 is TGCGCCAGCAGTCATCCAGGGGGCACTGGCTACACCTTC.

The gene calls are TRBV30 and TRBJ2-3; a possible D gene is TRBD1 (6 bases). The CDR3 runs 16 residues. Looked up from germline, CDR1 is GTSNPN and CDR2 is SVGIG (reference sequence). The V gene lost 3 bases and the J gene lost 0 bases, with 16 bases spanning the gap. The CDR3, as DNA: TGTGCCTGGAGAGGGCTAGGGGGACGTAGCACAGATACGCAGTATTTT. It codes for CAWRGLGGRSTDTQYF.

The V call is TRBV7-9, the J call TRBJ2-3; no reliable D call. Deletions cut 3 bases from V and 1 base from J, with 8 bases between. The CDR3 has 14 residues. Germline CDR1 SEHNR, CDR2 FQNEAQ (reference sequence). CDR3 sequence: CASSFPGRTDTQYF. The CDR3 DNA follows: TGTGCCAGCAGCTTCCCTGGCCGCACAGATACGCAGTATTTT.

CDR3 sequence (DNA): TGTGCCAGCAGCTCACCGACTAGCTTTGAGCAGTTCTTC. Translating gives CASSSPTSFEQFF. J is TRBJ2-1 and V is TRBV7-9, with 7 nucleotides matching TRBD2. Per germline, CDR1 SEHNR and CDR2 FQNEAQ (reference sequence). Losses at the gene ends were 4 bases for V and 9 bases for J; bases not matched to a gene: 6. The CDR3 is made up of 13 amino acids. Drawing the rest from reference TRBV7-9 and TRBJ2-1, the complete variable domain is DTGVSQNPRHKITKRGQNVTFRCDPISEHNRLYWYRQTLGQGPEFLTYFQNEAQLEKSRLLSDRFSAERPKGSFSTLEIQRTEQGDSAMYLCASSSPTSFEQFFGPGTRLTVL.

This clone was seen more than once but under ten times. The chain has TRBV11-2 and TRBJ2-3, with TRBD2 identical over 11 bases. V dropped 2 bases and J dropped 4; count of bases not matched to a gene: 14. CDR3 length: 19 residues. Germline loops: CDR1 SGHAT, CDR2 FQNNGV. The CDR3 sequence is CASSLKGSGRAVAPDTQYF. CDR3 bases: TGTGCCAGCAGCTTAAAAGGTAGCGGGAGGGCCGTGGCCCCAGATACGCAGTATTTT.

There are a few counts of this clone. The V gene is TRBV14, the J gene TRBJ2-6, with 7 bases identical to TRBD1. V trimming: 3 bases; J trimming: 1 base; junction bases outside the gene matches: 0. CDR3 size: 15 residues. CDR1 SGHDN and CDR2 FVKESK come from the germline V gene. In nucleotides, the CDR3 is TGTGCCAGCAGCCACAGGGGGTCTGGGGCCAACGTCCTGACTTTC. Protein sequence: CASSHRGSGANVLTF.

The rearrangement links TRBV7-6 to TRBJ2-3; possible D gene TRBD1, 8 bases. Trimming took 5 bases from V and 3 from J, leaving 18 bases between them. Germline V lookup: CDR1 SGHVS, CDR2 FNYEAQ. CDR3 length equals 16 residues. The CDR3 protein is CASSLRGREMTDTQYF. The CDR3 coding sequence is TGTGCCAGCAGCCTCAGGGGGCGGGAGATGACAGATACGCAGTATTTT.

Worth noting for this clone: This specimen includes other DNA sequences encoding the same CDR3. V usage is TRBV6-5 and J usage is TRBJ2-7; D perhaps matches TRBD2 (6 bases). CDR3 length: 14 amino acids. The germline CDR1 and CDR2 sequences are MNHEY and SVGAGI. V lost 6 bases to trimming and J lost 0 bases, with 12 bases between them. For the CDR3, the DNA is TGTGCCAGCAGGCCGGGACTGGCCTCCTACGAGCAGTACTTC. Its translation: CASRPGLASYEQYF.

This clone is a singleton in its sample. The rearrangement uses TRBV29-1 and TRBJ2-5, with a possible D match to TRBD1 (7 bases). Germline V CDR1 and CDR2: SQVTM, ANQGSEA. CDR3 length: 13 amino acids. Trimming stripped 7 bases from V and 5 bases from J, with 17 bases between. The CDR3 loop reads CSGGGQVTETQYF. The CDR3 nucleotides read TGCAGCGGGGGAGGACAGGTTACGGAGACCCAGTACTTC.

V usage is TRBV6-1 and J usage is TRBJ2-2; 11 bases line up with TRBD2. J was trimmed by 7 bases and V by 3 bases; bases with no gene match: 7. Germline V gives CDR1 MNHNS, CDR2 SASEGT. CDR3 length: 16 amino acids. The CDR3 is CASSEALAGVGGELFF. The CDR3 DNA follows: TGTGCCAGCAGTGAGGCACTAGCGGGAGTAGGCGGGGAGCTGTTTTTT.

This clone has a single count. V usage is TRBV11-1 and J usage is TRBJ1-1; 9 bases are shared with TRBD1. CDR3 length equals 15 residues. Trimming took 5 bases from V and 5 from J; bases not matched to a gene: 9. CDR1 is SGHAT, CDR2 FQDESV, per germline (reference sequence). DNA of the CDR3: TGTGCCAGCAGCGCGAGGGGACAGGGAAGGACTGAAGCTTTCTTT. Its protein product is CASSARGQGRTEAFF.

The chain couples TRBV30 to TRBJ2-7; the match to TRBD1 covers 9 bases. CDR3 length: 15 amino acids. CDR1 and CDR2 from the germline V gene are GTSNPN and SVGIG (reference sequence). J was trimmed by 2 bases and V by 3 bases; bases with no gene match: 8. CDR3 residues: CAWSPDRGSPYEQYF. The CDR3 DNA follows: TGTGCCTGGAGCCCTGACAGGGGGTCGCCCTACGAGCAGTACTTC.

This clone came up a few times. This chain connects TRBV2 to TRBJ1-1, with 10 bases matching TRBD1. Unmatched junction bases numbered 15, after V lost 10 bases and J lost 4 bases. The CDR3 has 16 amino acids. Per the germline V gene, CDR1 is SNHLY and CDR2 is FYNNEI. CDR3 sequence reads: CATLTGKGQGLTEAFF. CDR3 in DNA: TGTGCCACTCTAACTGGGAAGGGACAGGGGCTCACTGAAGCTTTCTTT.

The CDR3: CASSLGQTNEKLFF. The CDR3 DNA is TGTGCCAGCTCCCTGGGACAGACTAATGAAAAACTGTTTTTT. The genes are TRBV18 and TRBJ1-4, with 7 nucleotides matching TRBD1. The CDR3 has 14 residues. V shed 6 bases and J 2 bases; nucleotides not matched to a gene: 3. Germline-derived CDR1 and CDR2 are KGHSH and LQKENI.

The chain carries TRBV4-1 and TRBJ2-4; 14 positions agree with TRBD2. Trimming took 1 base from V and 1 from J; bases not matched to a gene: 3. CDR1 and CDR2 (germline): MGHRA, YSYEKL. This CDR3 comprises 18 residues. CDR3 residues: CASSQGLAGGPAKNIQYF. CDR3 sequence (DNA): TGCGCCAGCAGCCAAGGACTAGCGGGAGGGCCTGCCAAAAACATTCAGTACTTC.

The chain employs TRBV30 and TRBJ1-6; D might be TRBD1 (5 bases). Trimming shortened V by 6 bases and J by 7 bases, and 13 bases separated the two germline ends. In germline, CDR1 is GTSNPN, CDR2 SVGIG (reference sequence). The CDR3 covers 13 residues. As DNA, the CDR3 is TGTGCCTGCCAGGGAGGGAGAAATTCACCCCTCCACTTT. Its protein product is CACQGGRNSPLHF.

The V call is TRBV19, the J call TRBJ2-1; 9 nucleotides match TRBD1. This CDR3 is 15 amino acids long. Germline V lookup: CDR1 LNHDA, CDR2 SQIVND (reference sequence). J was trimmed by 7 bases and V by 6 bases; bases with no gene match: 10. CDR3 in amino acids: CASSPGTGSRNEQFF. The CDR3 DNA sequence: TGTGCCAGTAGCCCCGGGACAGGGAGTAGAAATGAGCAGTTCTTC.

J is TRBJ2-7 and V is TRBV27; 7 bases align to TRBD1. Germline lookup yields CDR1 MNHEY and CDR2 SMNVEV (reference sequence). There are 15 residues in the CDR3. Trimming removed 5 bases from V and 1 base from J; junction bases left unmatched: 8. CDR3 loop: CASSAQTGPSYEQYF. In nucleotides, the CDR3 is TGTGCCAGCAGTGCGCAGACAGGGCCTTCCTACGAGCAGTACTTC.

The rearrangement joins TRBV4-3 to TRBJ2-4; 10 bases line up with TRBD1. V was clipped by 5 bases and J by 1 base; unmatched bases: 11. The germline V gene encodes CDR1 LGHNA and CDR2 YSLEER. The CDR3 length is 18 residues. The DNA of the CDR3 is TGCGCCAGCAGCGATTATATTCCGGGACAGGGGGCCAAAAACATTCAGTACTTC. Protein sequence: CASSDYIPGQGAKNIQYF.

The rearrangement joins TRBV7-2 to TRBJ2-3; 7 bases match TRBD1. Trimming removed 5 bases from V and 0 bases from J; junction bases left unmatched: 11. The germline V gene encodes CDR1 SGHTA and CDR2 FQGNSA. This CDR3 contains 17 residues. Written as DNA, the CDR3 is TGTGCCAGCAGCCGCCGAGGGGGCGGGCCTAGCACAGATACGCAGTATTTT. Encoded protein: CASSRRGGGPSTDTQYF.